What follows are 20 T cell receptor beta chains derived from one specimen sequenced in a study of cytomegalovirus exposure and HLA in healthy donors. The PCR made use of 60 Vbeta and 13 Jbeta primers. Data came from immunoSEQ multiplex PCR; TCRdb stores just in-frame clones and leaves some out. Seen here are 200,000 or so clones, 84% observed once, and the top ten hold approximately 0.26%. Sequenced input: PBMCs. The receptors shown here come from a boy aged 5-17 years in good health and CMV-seronegative.

This sequence joins TRBV29-1 and TRBJ2-1; 8 bases are a match to TRBD2. CDR3 size: 16 residues. Germline CDR1 is SQVTM and CDR2 is ANQGSEA. Trimming took 6 bases from V and 3 from J; bases not matched to a gene: 13. CDR3 DNA: TGCAGCGTCTCCCTAGGAGCGGGAGTGAGCTACAATGAGCAGTTCTTC. Amino acid sequence: CSVSLGAGVSYNEQFF.

The rearrangement joins TRBV5-4 to TRBJ2-1, with 11 bases fitting TRBD2. Germline CDR1 and CDR2: SGHNT and YYREEE (reference sequence). This CDR3 contains 15 residues. The ends lost 0 bases at V and 4 bases at J; junction bases unmatched: 0. CDR3 DNA sequence: TGTGCCAGCAGCTTGGGGACTAGCGGGTACAATGAGCAGTTCTTC. As protein: CASSLGTSGYNEQFF.

The rearrangement joins TRBV11-1 to TRBJ2-7, with 8 nucleotides matching TRBD2. The CDR3 totals 14 residues. The V gene's germline CDR1 is SGHAT and CDR2 FQDESV (reference sequence). V lost 6 bases, J lost 4 bases, and 8 bases stayed unmatched. The CDR3 reads CASSFGTSVYEQYF. The CDR3 region has the DNA TGTGCCAGCAGTTTCGGGACTAGTGTATACGAGCAGTACTTC. Full variable domain (rest looked up from reference TRBV11-1 and TRBJ2-7): EAEVAQSPRYKITEKSQAVAFWCDPISGHATLYWYRQILGQGPELLVQFQDESVVDDSQLPKDRFSAERLKGVDSTLKIQPAELGDSAMYLCASSFGTSVYEQYFGPGTRLTVT.

This chain joins TRBV5-1 and TRBJ2-1; D is possibly TRBD2 (6 bases). The CDR3 has 20 amino acids. The germline CDR1 and CDR2 sequences are SGHRS and YFSETQ. The V gene lost 0 bases and the J gene lost 2 bases, with 24 bases spanning the gap. CDR3 protein: CASSLVPQGTRRATYNEQFF. The CDR3 DNA follows: TGCGCCAGCAGCTTGGTACCCCAGGGTACCCGGAGGGCTACCTACAATGAGCAGTTCTTC. The whole variable domain, remainder taken from reference TRBV5-1 and TRBJ2-1, is KAGVTQTPRYLIKTRGQQVTLSCSPISGHRSVSWYQQTPGQGLQFLFEYFSETQRNKGNFPGRFSGRQFSNSRSEMNVSTLELGDSALYLCASSLVPQGTRRATYNEQFFGPGTRLTVL.

The gene calls are TRBV6-6 and TRBJ1-1; 7 bases map to TRBD1. There are 15 residues in the CDR3. The J segment lost 6 bases and the V segment lost 6 bases, leaving 13 bases of the junction unmatched. Germline V gene data show CDR1 as MNHNY and CDR2 as SVGAGI (reference sequence). As DNA, the CDR3 is TGTGCCAGCAGCCCCCCTCACCGGGACAGCCCTGAAGCTTTCTTT. This gives the protein CASSPPHRDSPEAFF.

The chain joins TRBV7-2 to TRBJ1-5, with 7 bases identical to TRBD1. Per the germline V gene, CDR1 is SGHTA and CDR2 is FQGNSA. The V segment lost 5 bases and the J segment 5 bases; nucleotides outside the gene matches: 6. There are 14 residues in the CDR3. The chain's CDR3 is CASSGDSVYQPQHF. The CDR3 bases are TGTGCCAGCAGCGGGGACAGTGTCTATCAGCCCCAGCATTTT.

V and J are TRBV2 and TRBJ2-5; no clear D gene. This CDR3 region has 14 residues. Germline values: CDR1 SNHLY, CDR2 FYNNEI. The ends were cut back, 3 bases at V and 9 bases at J, with 17 bases in the middle. The CDR3 reads CASSEGLRTVAQYF. CDR3 nucleotides: TGTGCCAGCAGTGAGGGCCTGCGAACAGTGGCCCAGTACTTC.

V and J are TRBV10-3 and TRBJ2-7; no reliable D call. The CDR3 is 13 amino acids. V lost 7 bases, J lost 2 bases, and 12 bases lay in between. Germline lookup yields CDR1 ENHRY and CDR2 SYGVKD. The CDR3: CAIKGAVTYEQYF. The DNA of the CDR3 is TGTGCCATCAAAGGTGCGGTAACCTACGAGCAGTACTTC.

V and J are TRBV6-6 and TRBJ2-3; weak D call: TRBD2 (6 bases). CDR1 and CDR2 (germline): MNHNY, SVGAGI (reference sequence). The CDR3 has 13 residues. V lost 7 bases and J 6 bases, leaving 14 bases between the germline ends. The CDR3 DNA follows: TGTGCCAGCATTCTTCAACGGGGGGATACGCAGTATTTT. Protein sequence: CASILQRGDTQYF.

The chain recombines TRBV6-4 with TRBJ2-2; weak D call: TRBD2 (6 bases). Looked up from germline, CDR1 is MRHNA and CDR2 is SNTAGT. The CDR3 runs 16 residues. With 3 bases removed from V and 0 bases from J, the gap between germline ends came to 11 bases. The CDR3, as DNA: TGTGCCAGCAGTGATGGTGGGACTTCGAACACCGGGGAGCTGTTTTTT. Translation gives CASSDGGTSNTGELFF.

The rearrangement uses TRBV30 and TRBJ2-7, with 10 bases aligning to TRBD1. There are 13 residues in the CDR3. The V segment lost 5 bases and the J segment 5 bases; nucleotides outside the gene matches: 6. The germline V gene has CDR1 GTSNPN and CDR2 SVGIG (reference sequence). The CDR3 loop reads CAWGDRGFDEQYF. The DNA of the CDR3 is TGTGCCTGGGGGGACAGGGGCTTCGACGAGCAGTACTTC.

The J gene is TRBJ1-1, the V gene TRBV6-6; the D is unclear. The germline CDR1 and CDR2 sequences are MNHNY and SVGAGI (reference sequence). The CDR3 is made up of 12 amino acids. The V and J ends lost 2 bases and 8 bases respectively, with 9 bases between them. CDR3 loop: CASSYDTKEAFF. CDR3 in DNA: TGTGCCAGCAGTTACGACACGAAAGAAGCTTTCTTT.

The chain recombines TRBV7-6 with TRBJ2-1, with TRBD2 matching 9 bases. CDR1 and CDR2 from the germline V gene are SGHVS and FNYEAQ. V gave up 5 bases and J gave up 10 bases; unmatched junction bases: 9. The CDR3 covers 14 residues. CDR3: CASSPGAGGHEQFF. CDR3 in DNA: TGTGCCAGCAGCCCCGGGGCGGGGGGGCACGAGCAGTTCTTC. Looking up the rest from reference TRBV7-6 and TRBJ2-1 gives the full variable domain: GAGVSQSPRYKVTKRGQDVALRCDPISGHVSLYWYRQALGQGPEFLTYFNYEAQQDKSGLPNDRFSAERPEGSISTLTIQRTEQRDSAMYRCASSPGAGGHEQFFGPGTRLTVL.

This clone was seen a single time. The V gene is TRBV6-1, the J gene TRBJ1-6, with D perhaps TRBD1 (5 bases). The CDR3 has 18 amino acids. V lost 3 bases and J 3 bases, leaving 18 bases between the germline ends. Germline V gene lookup returns CDR1 MNHNS and CDR2 SASEGT. CDR3: CASSDRYRGLLYNSPLHF. CDR3 sequence (DNA): TGTGCCAGCAGTGACCGGTATAGGGGCCTCCTCTATAATTCACCCCTCCACTTT.

The chain employs TRBV9 and TRBJ1-5; a possible D gene is TRBD1 (5 bases). Deletions cut 3 bases from V and 0 bases from J, with 10 bases between. Germline V gives CDR1 SGDLS, CDR2 YYNGEE. The CDR3 length is 15 residues. CDR3 amino acids: CASSDGTHSNQPQHF. Here the CDR3 DNA reads TGTGCCAGCAGCGACGGGACTCATAGCAATCAGCCCCAGCATTTT.

CDR3 DNA sequence: TGTGCCAGCACCGGACGTCGGGGGGCAGATACGCAGTATTTT. It yields the protein CASTGRRGADTQYF. The rearrangement uses TRBV6-1 and TRBJ2-3; the match to TRBD2 covers 7 bases. Trimming at V came to 7 bases and at J to 4 bases, leaving 8 bases not matched to a gene. Per germline, CDR1 MNHNS and CDR2 SASEGT. The CDR3 is made up of 14 amino acids.

The chain employs TRBV19 and TRBJ2-7, with 7 bases matching TRBD1. V lost 8 bases and J lost 5; bases outside the gene matches: 12. CDR3 size: 14 residues. The germline gives CDR1 LNHDA, CDR2 SQIVND (reference sequence). Here the CDR3 DNA reads TGTGCCAGTTCGCGGGCAGGGGGTCCCAACGAGCAGTACTTC. This sequence encodes CASSRAGGPNEQYF.

The gene calls are TRBV6-5 and TRBJ1-2; tentative D call: TRBD1 (6 bases). From germline, CDR1 is MNHEY and CDR2 SVGAGI. Trimming cost V 4 bases and J 4 bases, with 16 bases left between them. This CDR3 is 15 amino acids long. The CDR3 here is CASSSNRVWSYGYTF. The CDR3 DNA sequence: TGTGCCAGCAGTTCCAACAGGGTATGGAGCTATGGCTACACCTTC.

The genes are TRBV5-1 and TRBJ1-2, with a possible D match to TRBD1 (6 bases). CDR3 size: 15 residues. The V end was cut by 2 bases, the J end by 0 bases, with 11 bases between. Germline lookup yields CDR1 SGHRS and CDR2 YFSETQ. The CDR3 is CASSLGQSSNYGYTF. The CDR3 DNA follows: TGCGCCAGCAGCTTAGGACAGAGCTCTAACTATGGCTACACCTTC.

This chain joins TRBV10-3 and TRBJ1-3; the match to TRBD1 covers 7 bases. The germline gives CDR1 ENHRY, CDR2 SYGVKD. J was trimmed by 4 bases and V by 8 bases; bases with no gene match: 5. The CDR3 has 13 amino acids. CDR3 protein: CAIDKGGGNTIYF. Here the CDR3 DNA reads TGTGCCATCGATAAAGGGGGCGGAAACACCATATATTTT.